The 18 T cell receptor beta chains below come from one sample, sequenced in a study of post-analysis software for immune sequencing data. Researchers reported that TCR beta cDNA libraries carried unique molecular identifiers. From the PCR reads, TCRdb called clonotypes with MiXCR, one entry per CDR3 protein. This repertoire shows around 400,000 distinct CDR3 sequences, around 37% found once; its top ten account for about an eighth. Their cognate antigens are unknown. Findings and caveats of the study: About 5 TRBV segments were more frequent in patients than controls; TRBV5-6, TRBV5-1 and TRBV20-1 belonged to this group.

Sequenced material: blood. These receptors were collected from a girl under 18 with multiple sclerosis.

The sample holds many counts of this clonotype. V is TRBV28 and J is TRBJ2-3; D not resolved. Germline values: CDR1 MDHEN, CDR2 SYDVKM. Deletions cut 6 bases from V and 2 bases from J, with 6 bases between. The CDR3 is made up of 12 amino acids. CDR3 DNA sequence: TGTGCCAGCAGCGTCGTCACAGATACGCAGTATTTT. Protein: CASSVVTDTQYF.

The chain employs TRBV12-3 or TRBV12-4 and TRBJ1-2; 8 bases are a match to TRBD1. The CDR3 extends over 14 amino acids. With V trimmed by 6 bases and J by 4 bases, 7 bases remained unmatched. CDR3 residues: CASRSGQAFYGYTF. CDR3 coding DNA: TGTGCCAGCAGATCGGGACAGGCATTCTATGGCTACACCTTC.

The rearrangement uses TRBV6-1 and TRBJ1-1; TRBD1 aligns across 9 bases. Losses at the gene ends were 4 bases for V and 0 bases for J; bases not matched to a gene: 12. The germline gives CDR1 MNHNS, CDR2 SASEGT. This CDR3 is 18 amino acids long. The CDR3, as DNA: TGTGCCAGCAGTGGCGGACCCCGGGACAGGGATTTGAACACTGAAGCTTTCTTT. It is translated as CASSGGPRDRDLNTEAFF.

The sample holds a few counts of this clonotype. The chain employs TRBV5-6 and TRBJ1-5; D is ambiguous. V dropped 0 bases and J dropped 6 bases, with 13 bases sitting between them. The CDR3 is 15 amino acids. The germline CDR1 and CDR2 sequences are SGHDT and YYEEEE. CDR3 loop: CASSLGPDEAQPQHF. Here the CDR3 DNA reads TGTGCCAGCAGCTTGGGACCCGATGAGGCTCAGCCCCAGCATTTT.

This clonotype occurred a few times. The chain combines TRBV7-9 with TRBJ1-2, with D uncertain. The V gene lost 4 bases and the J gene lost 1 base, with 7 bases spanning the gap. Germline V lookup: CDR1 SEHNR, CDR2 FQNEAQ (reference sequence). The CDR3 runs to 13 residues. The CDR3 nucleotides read TGTGCCAGCAGCTCCGACAATAACTATGGCTACACCTTC. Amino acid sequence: CASSSDNNYGYTF.

For the CDR3, the DNA is TGTGCCAGCAGCGCCCGAGAGAGGGAAACCAAAGGAACCTACGAGCAGTACTTC. This codes for CASSARERETKGTYEQYF. V gene TRBV7-9 combines with J gene TRBJ2-7, with D perhaps TRBD2 (5 bases). Trimming cost V 5 bases and J 2 bases, with 25 bases left between them. Germline CDR1 reads SEHNR; CDR2 reads FQNEAQ (reference sequence). The CDR3 runs 18 residues.

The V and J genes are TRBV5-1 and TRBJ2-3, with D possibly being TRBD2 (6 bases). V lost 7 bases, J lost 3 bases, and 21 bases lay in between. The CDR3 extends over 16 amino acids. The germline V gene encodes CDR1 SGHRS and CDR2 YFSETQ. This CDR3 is CASLLGLHGVTDTQYF. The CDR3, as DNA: TGCGCCAGCCTCCTGGGACTTCATGGGGTGACAGATACGCAGTATTTT.

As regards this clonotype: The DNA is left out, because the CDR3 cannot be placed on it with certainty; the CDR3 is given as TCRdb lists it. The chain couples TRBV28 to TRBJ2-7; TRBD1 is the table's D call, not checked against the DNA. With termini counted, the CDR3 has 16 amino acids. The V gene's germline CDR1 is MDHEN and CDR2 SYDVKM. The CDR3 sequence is CASSSSDGQGIREQYF.

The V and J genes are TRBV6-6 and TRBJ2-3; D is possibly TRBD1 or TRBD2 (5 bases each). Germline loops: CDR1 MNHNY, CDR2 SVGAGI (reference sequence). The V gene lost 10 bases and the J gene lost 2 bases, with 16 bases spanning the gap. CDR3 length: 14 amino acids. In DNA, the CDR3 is TGTGCCACCTCGGCAGGGACGTACACAGATACGCAGTATTTT. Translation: CATSAGTYTDTQYF.

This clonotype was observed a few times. The CDR3 nucleotides are TGCGCCAGCAGCCAAGGGGTTCACGTCCTTGTTGGCACAGATACGCAGTATTTT. As protein: CASSQGVHVLVGTDTQYF. The J gene is TRBJ2-3, the V gene TRBV4-1; D call uncertain. CDR1 and CDR2 from the germline V gene are MGHRA and YSYEKL. CDR3 length: 18 residues. V dropped 1 base and J dropped 1 base, with 18 bases sitting between them.

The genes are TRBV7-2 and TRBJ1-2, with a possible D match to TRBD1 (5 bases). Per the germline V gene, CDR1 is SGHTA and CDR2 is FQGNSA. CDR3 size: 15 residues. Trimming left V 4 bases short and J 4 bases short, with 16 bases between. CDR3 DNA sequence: TGTGCCAGCAGCTCATCGGGGGTGCCCAGCTATGGCTACACCTTC. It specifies CASSSSGVPSYGYTF.

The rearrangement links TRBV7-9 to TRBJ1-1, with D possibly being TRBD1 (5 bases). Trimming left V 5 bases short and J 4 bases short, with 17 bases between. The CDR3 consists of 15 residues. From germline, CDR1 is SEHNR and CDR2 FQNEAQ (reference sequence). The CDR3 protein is CASSPLGLGATEAFF. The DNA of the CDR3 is TGTGCCAGCAGCCCGCTCGGACTTGGGGCCACTGAAGCTTTCTTT.

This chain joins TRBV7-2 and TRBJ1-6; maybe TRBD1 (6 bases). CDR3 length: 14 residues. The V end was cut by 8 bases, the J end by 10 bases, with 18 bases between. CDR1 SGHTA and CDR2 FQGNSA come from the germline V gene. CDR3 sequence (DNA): TGTGCCAGCTTAATGGACAGACTTATCTCACCCCTCCACTTT. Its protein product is CASLMDRLISPLHF.

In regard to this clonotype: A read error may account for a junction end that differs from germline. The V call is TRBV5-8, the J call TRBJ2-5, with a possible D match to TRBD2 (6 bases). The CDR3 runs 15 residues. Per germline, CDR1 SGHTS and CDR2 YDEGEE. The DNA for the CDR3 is TGTACCAGCAGCTTGGGGAGTAGCGGCCAAGAGACCCAGTACTTC. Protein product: CTSSLGSSGQETQYF.

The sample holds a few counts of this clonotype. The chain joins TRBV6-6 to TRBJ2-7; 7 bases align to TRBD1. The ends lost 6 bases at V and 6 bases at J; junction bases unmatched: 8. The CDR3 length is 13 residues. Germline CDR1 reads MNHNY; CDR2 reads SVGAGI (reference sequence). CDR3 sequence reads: CASRRDRAGEQYF. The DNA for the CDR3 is TGTGCCAGCAGGCGCGACAGGGCGGGCGAGCAGTACTTC.

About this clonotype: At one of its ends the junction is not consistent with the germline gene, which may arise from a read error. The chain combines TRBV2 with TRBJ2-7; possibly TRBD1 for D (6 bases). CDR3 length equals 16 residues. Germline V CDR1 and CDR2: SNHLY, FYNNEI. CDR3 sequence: CAGSPPGTLGRGEQYF. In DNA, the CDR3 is TGTGCCGGCAGCCCCCCGGGGACATTAGGTAGGGGCGAGCAGTACTTC.

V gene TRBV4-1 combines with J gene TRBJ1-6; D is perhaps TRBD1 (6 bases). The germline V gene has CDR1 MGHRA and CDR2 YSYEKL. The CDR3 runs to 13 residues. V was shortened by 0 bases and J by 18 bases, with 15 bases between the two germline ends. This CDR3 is CASSQEAGEIPHF. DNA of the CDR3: TGCGCCAGCAGCCAAGAAGCAGGGGAGATACCCCACTTT.

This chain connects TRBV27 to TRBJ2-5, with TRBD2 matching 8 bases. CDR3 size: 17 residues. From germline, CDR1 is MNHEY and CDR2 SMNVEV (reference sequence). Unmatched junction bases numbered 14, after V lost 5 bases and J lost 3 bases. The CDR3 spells CASSPNSPGTRKETQYF. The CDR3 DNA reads TGTGCCAGCAGTCCGAACTCCCCCGGGACTAGAAAAGAGACCCAGTACTTC.